This TCR beta chain stems from a study of blood T cell repertoires in COVID-19. Study background: Some COVID-19 samples were acute and others convalescent; all came from the United States, Italy and Spain. Sources were T cells, B-cell-depleted T cells, or PBMCs; the material itself was cDNA or gDNA.

Per germline, CDR1 MNHNS and CDR2 SASEGT. CDR3 length: 15 amino acids. Deletions cut 2 bases from V and 0 bases from J, with 7 bases between. Methods used by the authors: Quantification of nucleated cells was approximated via reference gene primer amplification. The repertoire was sequenced with immunoSEQ multiplex PCR; TCRdb's copy has only in-frame clones and lacks some. That table is the source of V, J and clone size, and D and trimming were worked out from the DNA. The sample yields approximately 200,000 clones, roughly 80% seen once. The specimen sequenced was peripheral blood. The chain carries TRBV6-1 and TRBJ2-2; D call uncertain. This clonotype originated in a human donor in a cohort sampled during active COVID-19. CDR3 in amino acids: CASSEQDANTGELFF. For the CDR3, the DNA is TGTGCCAGCAGTGAACAGGATGCGAACACCGGGGAGCTGTTTTTT.